In its sample, the clone carrying this T cell receptor (beta chain) was seen a few times. Its target is unknown. This CDR3 is built from 14 residues. Trimming took 2 bases from V and 8 from J, leaving 15 bases between them. Germline CDR1 MNHEY, CDR2 SMNVEV (reference sequence). TCRdb re-derived calls from the 5' RACE reads in MiXCR, one entry per CDR3 protein. The sample shows 600,000 to 850,000 distinct CDR3 sequences, over 15% of them seen only once. The data are from a study of identical twins. Overall study findings and caveats: In zero-insertion analyses, partial confounding could arise from invariant MAIT and iNKT cells. Beta clonotypes that were abundant in cord blood contained fewer insertions, a pattern absent from memory repertoires.

Donors uniformly comprised healthy Caucasians. These sequences were also reported in another study, on T cells expressing NK-cell markers. In that study: Serological testing identified seven of the eight sequenced donors as HCMV-seropositive and one as seronegative.

The TCR originated in a woman in her late teens or twenties in good health. The chain couples TRBV27 to TRBJ1-2; D uncertain. Sequencing was done on a sample of PBMCs. In DNA form, the CDR3 reads TGTGCCAGCAGTTTACTACAGCGAGGCTCCGGCTACACCTTC. Its protein product is CASSLLQRGSGYTF.